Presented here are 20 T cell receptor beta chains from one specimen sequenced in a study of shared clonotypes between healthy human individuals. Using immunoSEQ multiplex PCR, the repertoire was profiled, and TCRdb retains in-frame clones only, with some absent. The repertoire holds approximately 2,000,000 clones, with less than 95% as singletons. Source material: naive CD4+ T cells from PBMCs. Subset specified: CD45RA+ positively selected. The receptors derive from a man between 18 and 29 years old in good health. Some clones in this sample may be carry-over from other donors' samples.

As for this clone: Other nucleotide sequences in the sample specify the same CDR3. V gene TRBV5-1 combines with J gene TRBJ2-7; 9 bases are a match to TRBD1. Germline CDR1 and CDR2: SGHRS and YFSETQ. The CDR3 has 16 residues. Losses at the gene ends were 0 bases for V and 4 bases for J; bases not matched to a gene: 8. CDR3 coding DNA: TGCGCCAGCAGCTTGGCGCCGGGACAGGGCTCTTACGAGCAGTACTTC. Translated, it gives CASSLAPGQGSYEQYF. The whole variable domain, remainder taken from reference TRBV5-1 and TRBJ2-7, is KAGVTQTPRYLIKTRGQQVTLSCSPISGHRSVSWYQQTPGQGLQFLFEYFSETQRNKGNFPGRFSGRQFSNSRSEMNVSTLELGDSALYLCASSLAPGQGSYEQYFGPGTRLTVT.

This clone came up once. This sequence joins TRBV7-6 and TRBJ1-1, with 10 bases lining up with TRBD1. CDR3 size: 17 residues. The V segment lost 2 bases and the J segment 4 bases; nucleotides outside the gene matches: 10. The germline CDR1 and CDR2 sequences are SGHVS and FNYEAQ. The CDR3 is CASSLTRGDRGSTEAFF. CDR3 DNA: TGTGCCAGCAGCTTAACTCGAGGGGACAGGGGAAGCACTGAAGCTTTCTTT. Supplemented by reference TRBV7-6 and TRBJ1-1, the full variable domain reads GAGVSQSPRYKVTKRGQDVALRCDPISGHVSLYWYRQALGQGPEFLTYFNYEAQQDKSGLPNDRFSAERPEGSISTLTIQRTEQRDSAMYRCASSLTRGDRGSTEAFFGQGTRLTVV.

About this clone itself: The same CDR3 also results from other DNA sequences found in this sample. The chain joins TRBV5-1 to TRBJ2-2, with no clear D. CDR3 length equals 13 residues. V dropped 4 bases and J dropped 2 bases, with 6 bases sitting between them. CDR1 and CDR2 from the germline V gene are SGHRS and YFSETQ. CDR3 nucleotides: TGCGCCAGCAGCCCTGTAAACACCGGGGAGCTGTTTTTT. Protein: CASSPVNTGELFF.

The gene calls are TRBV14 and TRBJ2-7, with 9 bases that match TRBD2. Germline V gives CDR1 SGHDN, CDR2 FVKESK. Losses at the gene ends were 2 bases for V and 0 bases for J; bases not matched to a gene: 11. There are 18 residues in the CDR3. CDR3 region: CASSQFGLAGRSSYEQYF. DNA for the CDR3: TGTGCCAGCAGCCAATTTGGTCTAGCGGGACGGAGCTCCTACGAGCAGTACTTC.

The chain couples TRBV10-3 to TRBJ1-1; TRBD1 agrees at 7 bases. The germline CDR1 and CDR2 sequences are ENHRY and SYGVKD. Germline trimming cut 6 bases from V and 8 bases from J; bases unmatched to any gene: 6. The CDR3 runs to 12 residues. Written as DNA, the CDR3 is TGTGCCATCAGCCTGAGACAGGGAGAAGCTTTCTTT. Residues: CAISLRQGEAFF.

Here the CDR3 DNA reads TGTGCCAGTAGTAACTCGGGGGGAAACACTGAAGCTTTCTTT. Its translation is CASSNSGGNTEAFF. V usage is TRBV19 and J usage is TRBJ1-1; tentative D call: TRBD1 (5 bases). There are 14 residues in the CDR3. V shed 4 bases and J shed 2 bases, with 11 bases lying between them. Germline CDR1 is LNHDA and CDR2 is SQIVND (reference sequence).

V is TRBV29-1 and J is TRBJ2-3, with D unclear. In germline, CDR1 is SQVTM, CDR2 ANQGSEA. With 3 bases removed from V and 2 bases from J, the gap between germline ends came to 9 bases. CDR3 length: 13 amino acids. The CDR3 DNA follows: TGCAGCGTTGAGATCCGTTTCACAGATACGCAGTATTTT. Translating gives CSVEIRFTDTQYF.

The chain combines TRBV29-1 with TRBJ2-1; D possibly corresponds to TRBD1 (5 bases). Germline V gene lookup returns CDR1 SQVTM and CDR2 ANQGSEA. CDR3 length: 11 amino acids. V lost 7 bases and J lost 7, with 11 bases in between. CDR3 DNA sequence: TGCAGCGCCGCCAGGGTTAATGAGCAGTTCTTC. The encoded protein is CSAARVNEQFF.

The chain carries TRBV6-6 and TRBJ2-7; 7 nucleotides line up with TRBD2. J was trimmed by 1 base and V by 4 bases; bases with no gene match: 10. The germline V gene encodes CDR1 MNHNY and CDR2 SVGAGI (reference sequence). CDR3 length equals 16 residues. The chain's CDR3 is CASSSVGLDRSYEQYF. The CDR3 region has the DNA TGTGCCAGCAGTTCGGTCGGACTAGATCGTTCCTACGAGCAGTACTTC.

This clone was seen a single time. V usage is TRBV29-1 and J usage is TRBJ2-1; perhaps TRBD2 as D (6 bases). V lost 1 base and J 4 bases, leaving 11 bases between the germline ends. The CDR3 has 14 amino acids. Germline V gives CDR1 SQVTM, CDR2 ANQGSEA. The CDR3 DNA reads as TGCAGCGTTGAAGGCAGGGAGGTATACAATGAGCAGTTCTTC. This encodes CSVEGREVYNEQFF.

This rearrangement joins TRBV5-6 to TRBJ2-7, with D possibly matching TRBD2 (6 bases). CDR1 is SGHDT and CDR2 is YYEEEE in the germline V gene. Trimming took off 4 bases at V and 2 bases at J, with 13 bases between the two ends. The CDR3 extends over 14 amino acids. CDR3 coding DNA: TGTGCCAGCAGCCCCGGGAGCATAACCTACGAGCAGTACTTC. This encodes CASSPGSITYEQYF.

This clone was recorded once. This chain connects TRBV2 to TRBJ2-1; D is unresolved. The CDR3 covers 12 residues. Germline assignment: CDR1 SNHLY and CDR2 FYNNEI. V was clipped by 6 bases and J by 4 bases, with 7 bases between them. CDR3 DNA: TGTGCCAGCAGATCAGATTACAATGAGCAGTTCTTC. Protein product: CASRSDYNEQFF.

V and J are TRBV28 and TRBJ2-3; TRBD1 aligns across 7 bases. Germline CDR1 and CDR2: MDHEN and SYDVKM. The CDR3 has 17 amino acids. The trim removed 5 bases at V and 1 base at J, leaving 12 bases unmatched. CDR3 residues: CASSITMTGWGTDTQYF. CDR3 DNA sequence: TGTGCCAGCAGTATCACGATGACAGGGTGGGGCACAGATACGCAGTATTTT. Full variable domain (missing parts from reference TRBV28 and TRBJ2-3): DVKVTQSSRYLVKRTGEKVFLECVQDMDHENMFWYRQDPGLGLRLIYFSYDVKMKEKGDIPEGYSVSREKKERFSLILESASTNQTSMYLCASSITMTGWGTDTQYFGPGTRLTVL.

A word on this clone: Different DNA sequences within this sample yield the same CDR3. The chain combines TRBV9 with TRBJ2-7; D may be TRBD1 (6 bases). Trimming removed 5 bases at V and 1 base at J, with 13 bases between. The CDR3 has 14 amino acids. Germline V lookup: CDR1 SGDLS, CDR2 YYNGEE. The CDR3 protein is CASSGGRGSYEQYF. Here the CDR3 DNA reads TGTGCCAGCAGTGGCGGAAGGGGGTCCTACGAGCAGTACTTC.

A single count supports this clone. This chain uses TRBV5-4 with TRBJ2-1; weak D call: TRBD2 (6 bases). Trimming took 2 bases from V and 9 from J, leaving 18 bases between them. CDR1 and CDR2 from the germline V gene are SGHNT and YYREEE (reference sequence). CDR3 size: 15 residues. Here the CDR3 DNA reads TGTGCCAGCAGCTTCCCGGGACTCCTTGTAGGTGAGCAGTTCTTC. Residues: CASSFPGLLVGEQFF.

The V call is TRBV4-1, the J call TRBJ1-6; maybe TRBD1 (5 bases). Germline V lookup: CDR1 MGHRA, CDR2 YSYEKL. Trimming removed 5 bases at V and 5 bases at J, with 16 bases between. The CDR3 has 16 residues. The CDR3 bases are TGCGCCAGCAGCGCCCCGGGGGGTAACAATAATTCACCCCTCCACTTT. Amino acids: CASSAPGGNNNSPLHF.

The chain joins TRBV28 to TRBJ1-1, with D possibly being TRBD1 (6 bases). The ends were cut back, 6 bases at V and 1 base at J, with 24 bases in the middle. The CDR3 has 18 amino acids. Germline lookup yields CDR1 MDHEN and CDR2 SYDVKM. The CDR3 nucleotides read TGTGCCAGCAGCCTTTCCGGCCCAGGACAGAGCAAGAACACTGAAGCTTTCTTT. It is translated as CASSLSGPGQSKNTEAFF.

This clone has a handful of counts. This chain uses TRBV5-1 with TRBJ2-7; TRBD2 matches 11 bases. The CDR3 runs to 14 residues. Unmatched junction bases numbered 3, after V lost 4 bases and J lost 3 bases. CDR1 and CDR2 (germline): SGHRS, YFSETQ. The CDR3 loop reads CASSIGTSGYEQYF. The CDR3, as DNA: TGCGCCAGCAGCATCGGGACTAGCGGCTACGAGCAGTACTTC.

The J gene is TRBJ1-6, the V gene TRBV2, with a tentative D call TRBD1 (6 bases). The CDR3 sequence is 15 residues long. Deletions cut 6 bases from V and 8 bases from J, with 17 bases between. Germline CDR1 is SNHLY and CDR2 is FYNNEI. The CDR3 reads CASSIIQGLDSPLHF. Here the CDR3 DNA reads TGTGCCAGCAGCATAATACAGGGTTTGGATTCACCCCTCCACTTT.

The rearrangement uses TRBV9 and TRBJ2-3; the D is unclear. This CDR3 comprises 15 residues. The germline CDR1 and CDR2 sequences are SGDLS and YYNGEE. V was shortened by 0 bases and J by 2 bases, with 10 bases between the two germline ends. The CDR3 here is CASSVVTGLTDTQYF. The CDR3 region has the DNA TGTGCCAGCAGCGTAGTGACGGGTCTCACAGATACGCAGTATTTT.